Listed here are 3 T cell receptor beta chains from one sample, sequenced in a study of shared clonotypes between healthy human individuals. Data came from immunoSEQ multiplex PCR; TCRdb stores just in-frame clones and leaves some out. The data show about 1 million clones, about 75% seen once. What was sequenced was memory CD4+ T cells sorted from blood. Documented subset: CD45RA-negative fraction. Receptors were obtained from a man younger than 30 in good health.

In the case of this clone: This CDR3 is also generated by other DNA sequences in the sample. The chain carries TRBV18 and TRBJ1-1, with 7 bases that match TRBD1. V shed 3 bases, J shed 1 base, and the junction held 2 bases outside the gene matches. CDR3 length equals 14 residues. CDR1 is KGHSH, CDR2 LQKENI, per germline. The CDR3 DNA sequence: TGTGCCAGCTCACCGCGACAGGGGAACACTGAAGCTTTCTTT. It translates to CASSPRQGNTEAFF.

This rearrangement joins TRBV5-1 to TRBJ1-1; TRBD1 might be the D (5 bases). Trimming removed 3 bases at V and 0 bases at J, with 15 bases between. Germline V gene sequence: CDR1 SGHRS, CDR2 YFSETQ. The CDR3 runs to 16 residues. CDR3 coding DNA: TGCGCCAGCAGCTCGGGACTTTTCATGATGAACACTGAAGCTTTCTTT. As protein: CASSSGLFMMNTEAFF.

This clone appeared many times. Other DNA sequences in this sample translate to the same CDR3. The chain employs TRBV7-9 and TRBJ2-7, with 10 bases matching TRBD2. V gave up 5 bases and J gave up 0 bases; unmatched junction bases: 7. Germline V lookup: CDR1 SEHNR, CDR2 FQNEAQ (reference sequence). The CDR3 runs 16 residues. CDR3: CASSRGSGGISYEQYF. For the CDR3, the DNA is TGTGCCAGCAGCCGGGGTAGCGGGGGGATCTCCTACGAGCAGTACTTC.